Sequencing of this T cell receptor beta chain was carried out in a study of blood T cell repertoires in COVID-19. As for the study in general: Donors in the United States, Italy and Spain gave samples during acute or convalescent COVID-19. The analysed material was cDNA or gDNA that came from T cells, B-cell-depleted T cells, or PBMCs.

The length of the CDR3 is 15 residues. V was cut by 0 bases and J by 5 bases, with 14 bases left in between. Germline loops: CDR1 SGHDT, CDR2 YYEEEE. The data were produced by immunoSEQ multiplex PCR, yet TCRdb's version contains in-frame clones alone and is incomplete. Of under 200,000 clones listed, 75% to 85% are singletons. Participants were aged about 18 to 95 years, lived in 20 to 30 US areas, and enrolled virtually. Assignment of participants to cohorts was predicated upon participant-reported clinical history. This clonotype was sampled from a woman between 55 and 75 years old who had recovered from COVID-19. Sequencing input: PBMCs or T cells enriched from blood (not recorded which). The chain uses TRBV5-6 and TRBJ2-5; D perhaps matches TRBD1 (5 bases). The CDR3 sequence: CASSLAGHAGETQYF. CDR3 nucleotides: TGTGCCAGCAGCTTGGCTGGACACGCAGGGGAGACCCAGTACTTC.